What follows describes a single TCR beta chain. This specimen comes from a study of T cell responses to AZD1222 COVID-19 vaccine. Repertoires were generated with immunoSEQ multiplex PCR, while TCRdb's copy carries only in-frame clones and drops some. The profile shows roughly 85,000 clones, about nine tenths of them singletons. The ends lost 6 bases at V and 5 bases at J; junction bases unmatched: 7. The germline CDR1 and CDR2 sequences are SNHLY and FYNNEI. This CDR3 has 15 residues. The V and J genes are TRBV2 and TRBJ1-6, with TRBD1 matching over 7 bases. The sequence derives from an adult in good health. Here the sequenced sample was peripheral blood, taken on day 0 of AZD1222 vaccination. The CDR3 spells CASRSGTAHNSPLHF. The DNA of the CDR3 is TGTGCCAGCAGGTCCGGGACAGCCCATAATTCACCCCTCCACTTT.